This record concerns one T cell receptor (beta chain) sequence. This entry is derived from a study of blood T cell repertoires in COVID-19. Across the study: From T cells, B-cell-depleted T cells, or PBMCs came the material, which was cDNA or gDNA.

TCRdb's table, derived via immunoSEQ multiplex PCR, lists solely in-frame clones and lacks some. The sample lists some 250,000 clones, 70% to 90% occurring once. Trimming cost V 4 bases and J 4 bases, with 12 bases left between them. From germline, CDR1 is SEHNR and CDR2 FQNEAQ (reference sequence). This CDR3 region has 14 residues. Participants were aged roughly 18 to 90 years from roughly 25 US areas. Cohort 3 recovered donors had two negative PCRs, clearance, or symptom resolution. This chain uses TRBV7-9 with TRBJ2-3, with D possibly being TRBD1 (5 bases). This receptor was obtained from a woman aged 50 to 60 who had recovered from COVID-19. The sample comprised PBMCs or T cells enriched from blood (not recorded which). The CDR3 protein is CASSWGSTSDTQYF. The CDR3 nucleotides are TGTGCCAGCAGCTGGGGCAGCACCTCAGATACGCAGTATTTT. Full variable domain (remainder filled in from reference TRBV7-9 and TRBJ2-3): DTGVSQNPRHKITKRGQNVTFRCDPISEHNRLYWYRQTLGQGPEFLTYFQNEAQLEKSRLLSDRFSAERPKGSFSTLEIQRTEQGDSAMYLCASSWGSTSDTQYFGPGTRLTVL.